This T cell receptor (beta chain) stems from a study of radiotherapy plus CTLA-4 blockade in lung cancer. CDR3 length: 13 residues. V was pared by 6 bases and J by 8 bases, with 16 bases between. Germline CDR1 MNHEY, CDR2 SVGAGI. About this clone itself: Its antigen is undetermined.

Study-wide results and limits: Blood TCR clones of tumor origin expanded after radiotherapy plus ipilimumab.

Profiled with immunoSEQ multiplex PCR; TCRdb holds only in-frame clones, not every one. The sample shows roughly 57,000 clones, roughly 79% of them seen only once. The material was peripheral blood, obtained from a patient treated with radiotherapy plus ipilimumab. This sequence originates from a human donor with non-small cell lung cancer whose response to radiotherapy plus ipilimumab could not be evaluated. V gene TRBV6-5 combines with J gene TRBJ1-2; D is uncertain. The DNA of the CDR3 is TGTGCCAGCAGGTTAGGACTTCTAGGAGGCTACACCTTC. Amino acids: CASRLGLLGGYTF.